This T cell receptor beta chain was captured by sequencing in a study of T cell responses to AZD1222 COVID-19 vaccine. Findings and limits, study-wide: Increased Spike-specific TCR breadth and depth were observed after two AZD1222 doses. Regions left unmutated in variants are reportedly the target of nearly half of spike-specific TCRs. Repertoires were obtained only post-peak T cell response. It should be noted that donors were predominantly white British and more often female, and clonal diversity was possibly underestimated.

TCRdb's table, derived via immunoSEQ multiplex PCR, lists solely in-frame clones and lacks some. This table has approximately 110,000 clones, more than 70% appearing once. J lost 0 bases, V lost 5 bases, and 8 bases had no gene match. This CDR3 is 16 amino acids long. The germline gives CDR1 SEHNR, CDR2 FQNEAQ (reference sequence). Comments on this clone: The antigen remains unidentified.

V is TRBV7-9 and J is TRBJ2-3, with 7 bases identical to TRBD1. The sequence derives from an adult in good health. The starting material was peripheral blood, obtained on day 0 of AZD1222 vaccination. The CDR3: CASSPRGTASTDTQYF. CDR3 DNA: TGTGCCAGCAGCCCACGAGGGACAGCTAGCACAGATACGCAGTATTTT.